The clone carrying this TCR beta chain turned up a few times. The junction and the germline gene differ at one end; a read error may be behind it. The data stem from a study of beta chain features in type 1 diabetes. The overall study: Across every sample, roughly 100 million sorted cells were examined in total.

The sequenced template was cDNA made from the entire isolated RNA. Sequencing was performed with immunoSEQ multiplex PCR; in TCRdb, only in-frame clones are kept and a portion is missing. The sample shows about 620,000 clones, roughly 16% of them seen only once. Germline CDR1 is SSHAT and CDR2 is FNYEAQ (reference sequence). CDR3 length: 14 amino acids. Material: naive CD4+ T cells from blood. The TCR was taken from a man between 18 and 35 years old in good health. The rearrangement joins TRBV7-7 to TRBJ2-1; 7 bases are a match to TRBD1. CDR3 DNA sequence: TGTGCTAGCAGCCCTTGGACAGGCCGACCGGAGCAGTTCTTC. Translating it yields CASSPWTGRPEQFF.